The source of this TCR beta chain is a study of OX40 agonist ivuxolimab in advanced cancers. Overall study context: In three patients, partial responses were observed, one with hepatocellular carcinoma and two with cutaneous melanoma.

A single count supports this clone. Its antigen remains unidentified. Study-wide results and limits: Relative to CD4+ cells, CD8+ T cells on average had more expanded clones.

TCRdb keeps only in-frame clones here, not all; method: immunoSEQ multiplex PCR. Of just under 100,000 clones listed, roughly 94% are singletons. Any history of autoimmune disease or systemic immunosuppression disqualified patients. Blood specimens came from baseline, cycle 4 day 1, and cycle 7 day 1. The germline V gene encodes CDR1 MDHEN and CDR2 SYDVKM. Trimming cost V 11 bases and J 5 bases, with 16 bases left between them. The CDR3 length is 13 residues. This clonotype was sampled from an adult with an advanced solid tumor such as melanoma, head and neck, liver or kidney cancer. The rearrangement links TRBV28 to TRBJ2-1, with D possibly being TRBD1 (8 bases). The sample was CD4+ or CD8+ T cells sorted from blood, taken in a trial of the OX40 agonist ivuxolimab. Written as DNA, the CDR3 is TGTGCCGGCCAAACAGGGGGGGACAATGAGCAGTTCTTC. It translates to CAGQTGGDNEQFF. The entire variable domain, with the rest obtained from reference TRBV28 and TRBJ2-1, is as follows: DVKVTQSSRYLVKRTGEKVFLECVQDMDHENMFWYRQDPGLGLRLIYFSYDVKMKEKGDIPEGYSVSREKKERFSLILESASTNQTSMYLCAGQTGGDNEQFFGPGTRLTVL.